The T cell receptor (beta chain) under discussion was sequenced for a study of T cells in Graves' hyperthyroidism and ophthalmopathy. The germline V gene encodes CDR1 SGHVS and CDR2 FQNEAQ. This CDR3 comprises 16 residues. V dropped 5 bases and J dropped 5; count of bases not matched to a gene: 8. This clonotype was counted many times. The TCR beta CDR3 regions underwent amplification using RNA transcripts as the source. TCR CDR3 regions were first amplified by RT-PCR with HTBI primers. TCRdb fed the multiplex PCR reads into MiXCR, producing one record per CDR3 protein. The table shows under 800,000 distinct CDR3 sequences, with less than 15% occurring only once.

V usage is TRBV7-8 and J usage is TRBJ2-3; 12 nucleotides line up with TRBD2. This sequence was found in a woman aged 18-29 years with Graves' hyperthyroidism. Sequenced: blood. Written as DNA, the CDR3 is TGTGCCAGCAGCAAGAGACTAGCGGGAGTAAAAGATACGCAGTATTTT. Protein product: CASSKRLAGVKDTQYF.